One T cell receptor beta chain is described in this entry. The antigen remains unidentified. The data originate from a study of T cells in lung cancer brain metastases. The study's findings and limits: Brain metastases had fewer unique productive clones than primaries (median approximately 1,600 versus 4,100).

Germline-derived CDR1 and CDR2 are LNHDA and SQIVND (reference sequence). The CDR3 totals 16 residues. Trimming left V 0 bases short and J 6 bases short, with 17 bases between. Assay: immunoSEQ multiplex PCR; the TCRdb copy retains only in-frame clones and omits some. The sample lists 4,500 to 5,000 clones; approximately 83% were seen once. Sequencing was performed on tumor tissue from the primary lung tumor. This TCR derives from a man over 45 with non-small cell lung cancer. The chain combines TRBV19 with TRBJ1-1; D ambiguous. The CDR3, as DNA: TGTGCCAGTAGTATAGACAACCGGGCTGGAGGTGCTGAAGCTTTCTTT. Translation gives CASSIDNRAGGAEAFF.